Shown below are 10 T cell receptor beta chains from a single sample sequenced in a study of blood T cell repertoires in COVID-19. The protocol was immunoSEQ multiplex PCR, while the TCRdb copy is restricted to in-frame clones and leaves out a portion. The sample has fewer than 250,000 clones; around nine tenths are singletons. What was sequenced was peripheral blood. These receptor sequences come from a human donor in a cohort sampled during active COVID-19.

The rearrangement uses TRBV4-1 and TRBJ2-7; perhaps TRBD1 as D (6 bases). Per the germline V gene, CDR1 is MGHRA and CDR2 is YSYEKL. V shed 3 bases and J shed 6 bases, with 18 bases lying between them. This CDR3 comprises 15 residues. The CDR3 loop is CASSHGGGFWSEQYF. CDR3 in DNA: TGCGCCAGCAGCCACGGTGGGGGCTTTTGGAGCGAGCAGTACTTC.

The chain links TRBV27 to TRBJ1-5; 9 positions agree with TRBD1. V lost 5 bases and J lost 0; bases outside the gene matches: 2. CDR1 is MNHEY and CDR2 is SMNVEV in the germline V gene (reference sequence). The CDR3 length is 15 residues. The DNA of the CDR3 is TGTGCCAGCAGTCCGGACAGGGGTAGCAATCAGCCCCAGCATTTT. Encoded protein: CASSPDRGSNQPQHF.

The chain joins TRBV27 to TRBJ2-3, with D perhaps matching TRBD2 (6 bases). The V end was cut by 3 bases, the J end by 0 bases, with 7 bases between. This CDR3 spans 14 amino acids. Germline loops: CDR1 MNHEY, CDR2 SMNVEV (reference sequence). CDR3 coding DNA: TGTGCCAGCAGTTTCGGGGGTAGCACAGATACGCAGTATTTT. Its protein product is CASSFGGSTDTQYF.

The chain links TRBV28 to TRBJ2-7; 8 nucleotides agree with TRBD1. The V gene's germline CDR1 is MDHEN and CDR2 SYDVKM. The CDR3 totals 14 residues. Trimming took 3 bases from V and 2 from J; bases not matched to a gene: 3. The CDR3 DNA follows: TGTGCCAGCAGTTTCGGACAGGGACCCTACGAGCAGTACTTC. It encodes CASSFGQGPYEQYF.

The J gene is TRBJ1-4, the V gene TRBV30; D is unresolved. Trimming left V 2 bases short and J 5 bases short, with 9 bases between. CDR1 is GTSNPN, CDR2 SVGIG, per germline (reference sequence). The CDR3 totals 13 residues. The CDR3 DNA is TGTGCCTGGAGTCGGGAGTCAAATGAAAAACTGTTTTTT. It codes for CAWSRESNEKLFF.

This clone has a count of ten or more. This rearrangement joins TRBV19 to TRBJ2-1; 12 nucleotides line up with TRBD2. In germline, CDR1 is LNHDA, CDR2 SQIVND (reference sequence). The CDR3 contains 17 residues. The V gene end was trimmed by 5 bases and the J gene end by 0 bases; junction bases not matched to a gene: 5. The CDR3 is CASSWTSGASSYNEQFF. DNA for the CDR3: TGTGCCAGTAGTTGGACTAGCGGGGCGAGCTCCTACAATGAGCAGTTCTTC. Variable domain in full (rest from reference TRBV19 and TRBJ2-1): DGGITQSPKYLFRKEGQNVTLSCEQNLNHDAMYWYRQDPGQGLRLIYYSQIVNDFQKGDIAEGYSVSREKKESFPLTVTSAQKNPTAFYLCASSWTSGASSYNEQFFGPGTRLTVL.

CDR3 residues: CASSLAPSGISNEQFF. The CDR3 nucleotides are TGCGCCAGCAGCTTGGCGCCTAGCGGGATCAGTAATGAGCAGTTCTTC. The V call is TRBV5-1, the J call TRBJ2-1; 9 positions match TRBD2. Germline V lookup: CDR1 SGHRS, CDR2 YFSETQ. The V segment lost 0 bases and the J segment 7 bases; nucleotides outside the gene matches: 8. The CDR3 covers 16 residues.

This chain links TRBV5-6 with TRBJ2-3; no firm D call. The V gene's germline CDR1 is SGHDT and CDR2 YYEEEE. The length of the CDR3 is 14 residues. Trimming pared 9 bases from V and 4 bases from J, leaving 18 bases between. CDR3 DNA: TGTGCCACCGCGGAGATGATGCTCCCAGATACGCAGTATTTT. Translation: CATAEMMLPDTQYF.

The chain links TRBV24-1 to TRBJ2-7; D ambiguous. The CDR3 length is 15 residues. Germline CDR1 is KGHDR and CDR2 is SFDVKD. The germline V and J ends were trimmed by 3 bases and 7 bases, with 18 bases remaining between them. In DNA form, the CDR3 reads TGTGCCACCAGTGATAGTAGAGGTCCTACGTTGGAGCAGTACTTC. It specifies CATSDSRGPTLEQYF.

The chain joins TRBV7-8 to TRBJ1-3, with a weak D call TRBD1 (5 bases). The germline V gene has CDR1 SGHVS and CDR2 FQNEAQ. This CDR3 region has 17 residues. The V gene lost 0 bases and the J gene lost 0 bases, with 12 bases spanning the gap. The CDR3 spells CASSLARTRISGNTIYF. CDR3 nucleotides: TGTGCCAGCAGCTTAGCGCGGACACGGATCTCTGGAAACACCATATATTTT.